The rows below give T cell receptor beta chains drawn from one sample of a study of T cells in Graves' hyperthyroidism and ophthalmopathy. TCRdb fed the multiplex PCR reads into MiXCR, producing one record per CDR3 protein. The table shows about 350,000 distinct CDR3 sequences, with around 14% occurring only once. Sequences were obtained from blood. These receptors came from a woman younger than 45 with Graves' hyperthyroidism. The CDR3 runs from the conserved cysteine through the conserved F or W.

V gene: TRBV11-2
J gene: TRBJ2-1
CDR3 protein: CASSSTNREQFF

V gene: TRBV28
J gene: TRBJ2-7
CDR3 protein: CASSFRGRGSYEQYF

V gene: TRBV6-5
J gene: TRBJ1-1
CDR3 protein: CASSYSHLGKEPEGSSFF

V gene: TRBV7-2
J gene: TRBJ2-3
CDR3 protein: CASSSRAGGVTDTQYF

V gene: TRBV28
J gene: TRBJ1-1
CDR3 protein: CASSSDRLNTEAFF

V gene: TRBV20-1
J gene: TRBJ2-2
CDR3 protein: CSASGDRLQDGELFF

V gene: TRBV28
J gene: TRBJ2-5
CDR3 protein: CASSLRTKIWGETQYF

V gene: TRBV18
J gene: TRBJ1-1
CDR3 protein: CASSRAWDTEAFF

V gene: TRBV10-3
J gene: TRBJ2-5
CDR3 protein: CAIRGQGEETQYF

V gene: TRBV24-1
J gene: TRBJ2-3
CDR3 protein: CATSDLGTSGSQTQYF